A single sample is the source of the 5 T cell receptor beta chains below, sequenced in a study of regulatory T cells in long-lasting Graves disease. Arm-PCR of CDR3 regions and iRepertoire HTBI primers were used to build TCR beta libraries. In TCRdb, the multiplex PCR reads were re-called with MiXCR into one record per CDR3 protein. This table has under 500,000 distinct CDR3 sequences, roughly 20% appearing once. Time point noted: persistent/refractory GD, antithyroid drugs over 5 years with positive TRAb. With RNA extracted from PBMCs as input, the TCR library was made. This material consisted of peripheral blood mononuclear cells (PBMCs), taken when the disease was refractory, from a patient treated with antithyroid drugs. These receptors all come from a female donor with Graves disease.

This clonotype was seen at least ten times. The chain links TRBV19 to TRBJ2-7; tentatively, D is TRBD2 (6 bases). Trimming stripped 3 bases from V and 4 bases from J, with 10 bases between. CDR3 length: 13 amino acids. Germline CDR1 reads LNHDA; CDR2 reads SQIVND (reference sequence). Here the CDR3 DNA reads TGTGCCAGTAGTATGGAGGGGTGGTACGAGCAGTACTTC. It codes for CASSMEGWYEQYF.

This clonotype has more than one count but fewer than ten. The rearrangement links TRBV7-9 to TRBJ1-1, with D possibly matching TRBD1 (5 bases). With 3 bases removed from V and 0 bases from J, the gap between germline ends came to 8 bases. The CDR3 loop spans 14 amino acids. Germline lookup yields CDR1 SEHNR and CDR2 FQNEAQ (reference sequence). CDR3 protein: CASSLDTMNTEAFF. The CDR3 DNA is TGTGCCAGCAGCTTGGACACTATGAACACTGAAGCTTTCTTT.

Ten or more counts support this clonotype. This chain joins TRBV15 and TRBJ1-1; D possibly corresponds to TRBD1 (5 bases). CDR3 length: 16 residues. Trimming cost V 0 bases and J 1 base, with 12 bases left between them. The germline V gene encodes CDR1 LNHNV and CDR2 YYDKDF (reference sequence). This CDR3 reads CATSRDRGSRNTEAFF. In DNA, the CDR3 is TGTGCCACCAGCAGAGATCGGGGGAGTCGGAACACTGAAGCTTTCTTT.

A note on this clonotype: An end of the junction differs from the germline gene, which may be a read error. The gene calls are TRBV12-3 or TRBV12-4 and TRBJ1-5, with unresolved D. CDR3 length equals 14 residues. The CDR3 region is CASSQELSNQPLYF. CDR3 nucleotide sequence: TGTGCCAGCAGCCAAGAGCTTAGCAATCAGCCCCTGTATTTT.

There are a few counts of this clonotype. In nucleotides, the CDR3 is TGTGCCAGCAGCACACCCGGGGCCGGAAACATTCAGTACTTC. Translated, it gives CASSTPGAGNIQYF. V is TRBV5-6 and J is TRBJ2-4; D assignment may be TRBD1 or TRBD2 (5 bases each). The CDR3 consists of 14 residues. Germline CDR1 and CDR2: SGHDT and YYEEEE. Trimming left V 4 bases short and J 6 bases short, with 14 bases between.